This entry concerns a single T cell receptor (beta chain). This entry belongs to a study of T-cell memory formation after mild COVID-19. CDR1 and CDR2 from the germline V gene are GTSNPN and SVGIG (reference sequence). V was cut by 0 bases and J by 7 bases, with 13 bases left in between. The CDR3 runs 14 residues. Using constant-segment primers, 5'RACE produced TCR alpha and TCR beta cDNA libraries carrying sample barcodes and UMIs. TCRdb reprocessed the 5' RACE reads with MiXCR, giving one entry per CDR3 protein. The profile shows approximately 430,000 distinct CDR3 sequences, about 22% of them singletons.

Sequenced sample: PBMCs or a T cell subset sorted from them (not recorded which). The receptor was derived from an adult woman who had mild COVID-19 (a few samples of this study predate the infection). Cell type and time point are not known. V is TRBV30 and J is TRBJ1-5; D not certain. The CDR3 DNA sequence: TGTGCCTGGAGTGTAGAGCGGGGTTTCCAGCCCCAGCATTTT. Its translation: CAWSVERGFQPQHF.